Following are 2 T cell receptor beta chains from one sample sequenced in a study of T cells in Graves' hyperthyroidism and ophthalmopathy. There were TCR beta CDR3 regions amplified from RNA transcripts. Using the HTBI primer set, a first-round RT-PCR was run on the TCR CDR3. TCRdb reanalysed the multiplex PCR reads using MiXCR and keeps one entry per CDR3 protein. The repertoire has 450,000 to 650,000 distinct CDR3 sequences, more than 15% of them found once; the top ten carry roughly a sixth. The sequencing sample was made of blood. The receptors originated from a woman under 30 with Graves' ophthalmopathy.

As concerns this clonotype: A single base separates this from a much larger clone, so it may be a read error. The chain couples TRBV2 to TRBJ1-1, with D possibly being TRBD1 (6 bases). The germline V gene encodes CDR1 SNHLY and CDR2 FYNNEI. The CDR3 is 13 amino acids. This chain's CDR3 is CAGAQGIGTEASF. The CDR3 DNA follows: TGTGCCGGAGCACAGGGTATCGGCACTGAAGCTTCCTTT.

The table lists this clonotype with a few counts. The chain combines TRBV6-1 with TRBJ2-2; weak D call: TRBD1 (5 bases). The CDR3 extends over 15 amino acids. V gave up 5 bases and J gave up 4 bases, with 14 bases separating them. Per the germline V gene, CDR1 is MNHNS and CDR2 is SASEGT. Here the CDR3 DNA reads TGTGCCAGCAGTTTCCCCCGACAGAGCACCGGGGAGCTGTTTTTT. Translated, it gives CASSFPRQSTGELFF.